Shown below are 24 T cell receptor beta chains from a single sample sequenced in a study of cytomegalovirus exposure and HLA in healthy donors. The PCR employed 60 Vbeta primers together with 13 Jbeta primers. Here immunoSEQ multiplex PCR was the method, and the copy in TCRdb shows in-frame clones only, minus some. The table includes about 110,000 clones, less than 85% detected once. The sample comprised PBMCs. These receptors were collected from a man aged 25-45 years in good health and CMV-seropositive.

The chain is built from TRBV15 and TRBJ2-5, with TRBD2 as a possible D gene (6 bases). V lost 5 bases and J lost 4, with 20 bases in between. The CDR3 has 16 amino acids. The germline CDR1 and CDR2 sequences are LNHNV and YYDKDF (reference sequence). The CDR3 is CATSGSSGLPGETQYF. For the CDR3, the DNA is TGTGCCACCAGCGGCTCATCGGGACTCCCCGGAGAGACCCAGTACTTC.

This clone is termed medium-sized (0.01 to 0.1%). CDR3 sequence reads: CASSESAGSEQYF. The CDR3 nucleotides are TGCGCCAGCAGTGAGTCGGCGGGCAGCGAGCAGTACTTC. V and J are TRBV10-1 and TRBJ2-7, with D possibly TRBD2 on 5 matching bases. CDR1 and CDR2 from the germline V gene are WNHNN and SYGVQD (reference sequence). Trimming took off 0 bases at V and 6 bases at J, with 9 bases between the two ends. The CDR3 runs 13 residues.

J is TRBJ1-5 and V is TRBV4-3; D unclear. V lost 3 bases to trimming and J lost 4 bases, with 7 bases between them. Germline V gives CDR1 LGHNA, CDR2 YSLEER. The CDR3 consists of 13 residues. DNA for the CDR3: TGCGCCAGCAGCCAGGACTTGAATCAGCCCCAGCATTTT. Its translation is CASSQDLNQPQHF.

The chain employs TRBV7-9 and TRBJ2-5, with 12 nucleotides matching TRBD2. This CDR3 region has 14 residues. V trimming: 2 bases; J trimming: 5 bases; junction bases outside the gene matches: 0. Germline values: CDR1 SEHNR, CDR2 FQNEAQ (reference sequence). The CDR3 is CASSLLAGGETQYF. CDR3 nucleotides: TGTGCCAGCAGCTTACTAGCGGGGGGGGAGACCCAGTACTTC. The variable domain in full, completed from reference TRBV7-9 and TRBJ2-5, reads DTGVSQNPRHKITKRGQNVTFRCDPISEHNRLYWYRQTLGQGPEFLTYFQNEAQLEKSRLLSDRFSAERPKGSFSTLEIQRTEQGDSAMYLCASSLLAGGETQYFGPGTRLLVL.

In its sample, this clone was seen a few times. V and J are TRBV27 and TRBJ2-7, with D maybe TRBD1 (5 bases). The length of the CDR3 is 14 residues. V dropped 5 bases and J dropped 3 bases, with 14 bases sitting between them. CDR1 MNHEY and CDR2 SMNVEV come from the germline V gene (reference sequence). The DNA for the CDR3 is TGTGCCAGCAGTCTCCAGGACACTGGCTACGAGCAGTACTTC. Residues: CASSLQDTGYEQYF.

Only one count was recorded for this clone. The CDR3 DNA reads as TGTGCCAGCAGTTTAGGGCAGGGGACCTACTACGAGCAGTACTTC. It yields the protein CASSLGQGTYYEQYF. The chain is built from TRBV27 and TRBJ2-7; D may be TRBD1 (6 bases). The CDR3 runs to 15 residues. The germline gives CDR1 MNHEY, CDR2 SMNVEV (reference sequence). Trimming cost V 2 bases and J 3 bases, with 14 bases left between them.

The chain carries TRBV10-2 and TRBJ2-1; 7 nucleotides line up with TRBD2. CDR1 is WSHSY, CDR2 SAAADI, per germline. This CDR3 has 14 residues. Losses at the gene ends were 3 bases for V and 7 bases for J; bases not matched to a gene: 6. The CDR3 reads CASSDRLAGNEQFF. The CDR3 DNA reads as TGCGCCAGCAGTGATAGACTAGCTGGAAATGAGCAGTTCTTC.

The chain is built from TRBV7-2 and TRBJ2-1; the D is unclear. Trimming took 3 bases from V and 0 from J, leaving 9 bases between them. The CDR3 has 15 amino acids. Germline CDR1 reads SGHTA; CDR2 reads FQGNSA. DNA for the CDR3: TGTGCCAGCAGCTTTGGGCAGAGCTCCTACAATGAGCAGTTCTTC. This codes for CASSFGQSSYNEQFF.

The chain uses TRBV7-9 and TRBJ2-6; 8 nucleotides agree with TRBD1. After removal of 2 bases from V and 12 bases from J, the junction contained 9 bases not matched to a gene. The germline CDR1 and CDR2 sequences are SEHNR and FQNEAQ (reference sequence). This CDR3 region has 15 residues. CDR3 loop: CASSLLSQGAPVLTF. For the CDR3, the DNA is TGTGCCAGCAGCTTATTGTCCCAGGGGGCGCCCGTCCTGACTTTC.

This chain links TRBV5-5 with TRBJ2-5, with D perhaps matching TRBD1 (7 bases). This CDR3 region has 16 residues. CDR1 and CDR2 from the germline V gene are SGHKS and YYEKEE (reference sequence). Trimming left V 4 bases short and J 5 bases short, with 21 bases between. This chain's CDR3 is CASSPDREVILETQYF. Here the CDR3 DNA reads TGTGCCAGCAGCCCTGACAGGGAGGTTATTTTGGAGACCCAGTACTTC. Full variable domain (remainder filled in from reference TRBV5-5 and TRBJ2-5): DAGVTQSPTHLIKTRGQQVTLRCSPISGHKSVSWYQQVLGQGPQFIFQYYEKEERGRGNFPDRFSARQFPNYSSELNVNALLLGDSALYLCASSPDREVILETQYFGPGTRLLVL.

The chain is built from TRBV11-2 and TRBJ1-6; D is possibly TRBD1 (5 bases). V was clipped by 6 bases and J by 8 bases, with 11 bases between them. The length of the CDR3 is 13 residues. Per the germline V gene, CDR1 is SGHAT and CDR2 is FQNNGV. CDR3 sequence: CASSLGADSPLHF. Written as DNA, the CDR3 is TGTGCCAGCAGTCTAGGGGCGGATTCACCCCTCCACTTT.

This clone was detected a few times. The chain combines TRBV4-3 with TRBJ2-2; no clear D. The V gene's germline CDR1 is LGHNA and CDR2 YSLEER. Trimming took 1 base from V and 1 from J, leaving 10 bases between them. The CDR3 loop spans 16 amino acids. The CDR3 region has the DNA TGCGCCAGCAGCCAAGCCGCGGATCAGAACACCGGGGAGCTGTTTTTT. As protein: CASSQAADQNTGELFF.

This clone was seen a handful of times. This rearrangement joins TRBV7-2 to TRBJ2-7, with TRBD2 matching 9 bases. This CDR3 is built from 15 residues. Germline V gene sequence: CDR1 SGHTA, CDR2 FQGNSA. V lost 1 base, J lost 2 bases, and 3 bases stayed unmatched. The CDR3 DNA reads as TGTGCCAGCAGCTTAGACAGCGGGGGGACCTACGAGCAGTACTTC. This gives the protein CASSLDSGGTYEQYF. The full variable domain, rest sourced from reference TRBV7-2 and TRBJ2-7, is GAGVSQSPSNKVTEKGKDVELRCDPISGHTALYWYRQSLGQGLEFLIYFQGNSAPDKSGLPSDRFSAERTGGSVSTLTIQRTQQEDSAVYLCASSLDSGGTYEQYFGPGTRLTVT.

This chain uses TRBV6-5 with TRBJ1-5; the match to TRBD1 covers 7 bases. The CDR3 has 14 amino acids. CDR1 MNHEY and CDR2 SVGAGI come from the germline V gene. After removal of 8 bases from V and 1 base from J, the junction contained 5 bases not matched to a gene. CDR3 sequence reads: CASGLQGSNQPQHF. The CDR3, as DNA: TGTGCCAGCGGGTTACAGGGGAGCAATCAGCCCCAGCATTTT.

Turning to this clone: This sample also contains other DNA sequences that code for the same CDR3. The J gene is TRBJ2-5, the V gene TRBV6-5; maybe TRBD2 (7 bases). The CDR3 covers 13 residues. Germline assignment: CDR1 MNHEY and CDR2 SVGAGI. Trimming removed 8 bases from V and 7 bases from J, with 17 bases in between. The CDR3 DNA reads as TGTGCCAGCCTTGACTCGAGGGGGGGGACCCAGTACTTC. Protein sequence: CASLDSRGGTQYF.

Comments on this clone: The junction does not match germline at one end; this may be a read error. The V call is TRBV7-9, the J call TRBJ1-1, with TRBD1 as a possible D gene (5 bases). Germline V lookup: CDR1 SEHNR, CDR2 FQNEAQ (reference sequence). This CDR3 has 18 amino acids. This chain's CDR3 is CASSGSREAIGTNTETFF. In nucleotides, the CDR3 is TGTGCCAGCAGCGGCTCCCGGGAGGCTATAGGGACGAACACTGAAACTTTCTTT.

The rearrangement joins TRBV7-2 to TRBJ1-5; D is unresolved. The ends were cut back, 7 bases at V and 0 bases at J, with 7 bases in the middle. Germline V gene sequence: CDR1 SGHTA, CDR2 FQGNSA. The CDR3 extends over 13 amino acids. The CDR3 reads CASTGYSNQPQHF. The CDR3, as DNA: TGTGCCAGCACGGGGTATAGCAATCAGCCCCAGCATTTT. The full variable domain, rest sourced from reference TRBV7-2 and TRBJ1-5, is GAGVSQSPSNKVTEKGKDVELRCDPISGHTALYWYRQSLGQGLEFLIYFQGNSAPDKSGLPSDRFSAERTGGSVSTLTIQRTQQEDSAVYLCASTGYSNQPQHFGDGTRLSIL.

J is TRBJ1-1 and V is TRBV9; D is unclear. There are 14 residues in the CDR3. Germline V gene sequence: CDR1 SGDLS, CDR2 YYNGEE. V gave up 3 bases and J gave up 5 bases, with 14 bases separating them. The DNA of the CDR3 is TGTGCCAGCAGCGCCCCTGGGAGGGAGACTGAAGCTTTCTTT. This sequence encodes CASSAPGRETEAFF.

The chain is built from TRBV7-8 and TRBJ2-1; D is unclear. The V gene lost 1 base and the J gene lost 10 bases, with 8 bases spanning the gap. There are 12 residues in the CDR3. CDR1 is SGHVS and CDR2 is FQNEAQ in the germline V gene. The CDR3 loop is CASSLVVAEQFF. The CDR3 DNA is TGTGCCAGCAGCTTAGTTGTGGCCGAGCAGTTCTTC.

The chain is built from TRBV2 and TRBJ1-6; D is uncertain. V shed 4 bases and J shed 0 bases, with 10 bases lying between them. Looked up from germline, CDR1 is SNHLY and CDR2 is FYNNEI. This CDR3 has 16 residues. The CDR3 sequence is CASSGERSSYNSPLHF. CDR3 sequence (DNA): TGTGCCAGCAGTGGGGAGAGGAGCTCCTATAATTCACCCCTCCACTTT.

CDR3: CASSDGQGSNEKLFF. In DNA, the CDR3 is TGTGCCAGCAGCGATGGACAGGGATCTAATGAAAAACTGTTTTTT. This rearrangement joins TRBV9 to TRBJ1-4; TRBD1 aligns across 8 bases. J lost 3 bases, V lost 3 bases, and 4 bases had no gene match. The CDR3 has 15 amino acids. Per germline, CDR1 SGDLS and CDR2 YYNGEE.

This rearrangement joins TRBV19 to TRBJ1-1; 9 bases fit TRBD1. CDR3 length: 13 amino acids. Losses at the gene ends were 9 bases for V and 4 bases for J; bases not matched to a gene: 6. The germline gives CDR1 LNHDA, CDR2 SQIVND (reference sequence). This chain's CDR3 is CASLRQGGTEAFF. The CDR3 coding sequence is TGTGCCAGCCTCCGACAGGGGGGCACTGAAGCTTTCTTT.

The J gene is TRBJ2-1, the V gene TRBV5-6, with D perhaps TRBD2 (6 bases). The V and J ends lost 3 bases and 7 bases respectively, with 17 bases between them. The V gene's germline CDR1 is SGHDT and CDR2 YYEEEE. CDR3 length: 15 residues. CDR3 region: CASSSTAGGLNEQFF. The DNA of the CDR3 is TGTGCCAGCAGCTCGACCGCCGGGGGACTGAATGAGCAGTTCTTC. The full variable domain, its missing parts supplied by reference TRBV5-6 and TRBJ2-1, is DAGVTQSPTHLIKTRGQQVTLRCSPKSGHDTVSWYQQALGQGPQFIFQYYEEEERQRGNFPDRFSGHQFPNYSSELNVNALLLGDSALYLCASSSTAGGLNEQFFGPGTRLTVL.

This clone was observed a single time. This sequence joins TRBV27 and TRBJ2-2; D uncertain. In germline, CDR1 is MNHEY, CDR2 SMNVEV (reference sequence). This CDR3 has 15 amino acids. V lost 6 bases, J lost 0 bases, and 11 bases lay in between. The CDR3 protein is CASSSQFANTGELFF. The CDR3 coding sequence is TGTGCCAGCAGCTCCCAGTTCGCGAACACCGGGGAGCTGTTTTTT.